This T cell receptor beta chain derives from a study of blood T cell repertoires in COVID-19. In the original analysis: Counts of nucleated cells, estimated from reference gene primer amplification, were obtained. The repertoire was sequenced with immunoSEQ multiplex PCR; TCRdb's copy has only in-frame clones and lacks some. V, J and clone size are those of that table, while D and trimming were read from the DNA. Here the sample spans 250,000 to 350,000 clones, 70% to 85% being singletons. The V and J ends lost 7 bases and 4 bases respectively, with 16 bases between them. The germline V gene has CDR1 SQVTM and CDR2 ANQGSEA. The length of the CDR3 is 13 residues.

This TCR was sampled from a human donor with COVID-19, enrolled during active disease. The donor label of this sample is uncertain. This chain links TRBV29-1 with TRBJ1-2; the D is unclear. Sample: peripheral blood. CDR3 protein: CSADGEGGYGYTF. CDR3 DNA: TGCAGCGCAGACGGGGAAGGTGGCTATGGCTACACCTTC.